This T cell receptor beta chain was retrieved from a study of post-analysis software for immune sequencing data. Study-wide context: The disease courses spanned relapsing-remitting, secondary progressive and progressive-relapsing forms of multiple sclerosis.

On this clonotype: Its antigen is not known.

CDR1 is MGHRA, CDR2 YSYEKL, per germline. The CDR3 is made up of 17 amino acids. V lost 4 bases, J lost 0 bases, and 8 bases stayed unmatched. Study-wide results and caveats: Patients carried 4 or 5 TRBV segments more frequently than controls did, and TRBV5-6, TRBV5-1 and TRBV20-1 were among them. Under the F measure, samples that were prepared in one batch clustered strongly together.

The TCR beta cDNA libraries contained unique molecular identifiers. The T cell input of roughly 0.9 to 10 million gave about 500,000 cDNA molecules. TCRdb redid the calling of the PCR reads with MiXCR, one entry per CDR3 protein. Altogether hundreds of thousands of distinct CDR3 sequences are present, over 45% being singletons, with the ten largest covering approximately 11%. V and J are TRBV4-1 and TRBJ2-3, with TRBD2 matching 9 bases. Sequenced input: blood. The receptor's source is a girl aged 2-10 years with multiple sclerosis. This chain's CDR3 is CASSRLTSGTSTDTQYF. CDR3 nucleotides: TGCGCCAGCAGCCGCTTGACTAGCGGAACTAGCACAGATACGCAGTATTTT.